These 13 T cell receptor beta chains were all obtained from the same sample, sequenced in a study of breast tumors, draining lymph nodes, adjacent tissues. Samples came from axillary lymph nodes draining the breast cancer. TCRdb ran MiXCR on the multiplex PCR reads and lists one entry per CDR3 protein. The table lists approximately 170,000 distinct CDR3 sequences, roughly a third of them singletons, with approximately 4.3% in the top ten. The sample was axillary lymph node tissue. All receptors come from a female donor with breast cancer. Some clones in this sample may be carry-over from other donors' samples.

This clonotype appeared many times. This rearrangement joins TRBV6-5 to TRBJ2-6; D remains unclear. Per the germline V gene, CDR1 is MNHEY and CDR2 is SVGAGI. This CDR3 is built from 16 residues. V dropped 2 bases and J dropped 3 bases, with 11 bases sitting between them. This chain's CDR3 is CASSYGVSRGANVLTF. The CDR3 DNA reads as TGTGCCAGCAGTTACGGGGTCTCCCGTGGGGCCAACGTCCTGACTTTC.

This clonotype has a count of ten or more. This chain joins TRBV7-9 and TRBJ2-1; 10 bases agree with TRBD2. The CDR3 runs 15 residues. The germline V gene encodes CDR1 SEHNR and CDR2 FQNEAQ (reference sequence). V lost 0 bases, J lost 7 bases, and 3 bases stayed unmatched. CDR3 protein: CASSLALAGANEQFF. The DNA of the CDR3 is TGTGCCAGCAGCTTAGCCCTAGCGGGAGCAAATGAGCAGTTCTTC.

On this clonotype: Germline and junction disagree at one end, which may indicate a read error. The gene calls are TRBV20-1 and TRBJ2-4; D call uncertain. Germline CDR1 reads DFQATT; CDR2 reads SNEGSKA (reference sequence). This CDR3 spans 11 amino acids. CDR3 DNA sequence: TGCAGTTCCCTCGCGGTGAACATTCAGTCCTTC. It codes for CSSLAVNIQSF.

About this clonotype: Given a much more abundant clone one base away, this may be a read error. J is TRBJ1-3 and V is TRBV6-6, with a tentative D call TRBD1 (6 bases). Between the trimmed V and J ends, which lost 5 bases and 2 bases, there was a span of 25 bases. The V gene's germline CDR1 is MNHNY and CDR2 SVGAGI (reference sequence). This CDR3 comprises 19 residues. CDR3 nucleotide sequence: TGTGCCAGCAGTCTAATGGTCCCGGGGGGGCGGTTCGCTGGAAACACCATATATTTT. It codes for CASSLMVPGGRFAGNTIYF.

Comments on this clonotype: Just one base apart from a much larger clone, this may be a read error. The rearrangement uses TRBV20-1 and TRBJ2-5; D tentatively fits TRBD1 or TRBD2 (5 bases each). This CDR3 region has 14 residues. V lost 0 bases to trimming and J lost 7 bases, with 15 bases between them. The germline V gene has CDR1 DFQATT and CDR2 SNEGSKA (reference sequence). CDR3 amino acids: CSARDGLRGATQYF. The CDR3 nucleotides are TGCAGTGCTAGAGATGGGCTCAGAGGGGCGACCCAGTACTTC.

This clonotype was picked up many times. The CDR3 sequence: CASRTQGAGSNQPQHF. The CDR3 bases are TGTGCCAGTAGGACACAGGGGGCGGGAAGCAATCAGCCCCAGCATTTT. This chain connects TRBV19 to TRBJ1-5; 9 bases fit TRBD1. V lost 6 bases, J lost 1 base, and 7 bases stayed unmatched. In germline, CDR1 is LNHDA, CDR2 SQIVND (reference sequence). The CDR3 length is 16 residues.

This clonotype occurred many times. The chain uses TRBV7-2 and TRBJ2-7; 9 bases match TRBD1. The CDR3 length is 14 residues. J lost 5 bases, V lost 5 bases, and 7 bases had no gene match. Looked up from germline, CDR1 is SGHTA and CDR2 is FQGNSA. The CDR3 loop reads CASSPTGGAHEQYF. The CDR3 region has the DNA TGTGCCAGCAGCCCAACAGGGGGCGCGCACGAGCAGTACTTC.

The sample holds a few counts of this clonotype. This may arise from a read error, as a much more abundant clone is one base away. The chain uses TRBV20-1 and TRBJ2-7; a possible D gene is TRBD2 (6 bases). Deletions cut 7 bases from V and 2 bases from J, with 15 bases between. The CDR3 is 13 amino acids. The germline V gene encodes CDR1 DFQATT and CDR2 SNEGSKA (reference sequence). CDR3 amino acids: CSVERRATYEQYF. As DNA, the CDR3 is TGCAGTGTTGAGAGGAGGGCGACCTACGAGCAGTACTTC.

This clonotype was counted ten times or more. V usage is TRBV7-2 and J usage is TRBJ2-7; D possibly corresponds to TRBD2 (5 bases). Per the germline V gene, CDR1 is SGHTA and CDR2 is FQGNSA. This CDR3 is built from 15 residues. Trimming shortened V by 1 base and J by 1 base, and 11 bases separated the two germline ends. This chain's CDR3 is CASSLELTGSYEQYF. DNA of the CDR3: TGTGCCAGCAGCTTAGAATTGACGGGGTCCTACGAGCAGTACTTC.

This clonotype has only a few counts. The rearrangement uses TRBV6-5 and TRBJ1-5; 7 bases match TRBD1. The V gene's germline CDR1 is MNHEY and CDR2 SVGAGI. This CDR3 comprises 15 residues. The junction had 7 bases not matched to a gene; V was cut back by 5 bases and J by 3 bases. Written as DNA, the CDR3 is TGTGCCAGCAGTCCCGGGACAGCCATCAATCAGCCCCAGCATTTT. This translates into CASSPGTAINQPQHF.

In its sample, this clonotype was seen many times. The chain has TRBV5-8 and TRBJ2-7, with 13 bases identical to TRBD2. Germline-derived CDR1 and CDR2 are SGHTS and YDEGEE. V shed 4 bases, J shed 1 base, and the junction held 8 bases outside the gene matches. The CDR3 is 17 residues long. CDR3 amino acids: CASSPGTSGEKSYEQYF. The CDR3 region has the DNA TGTGCCAGCAGCCCCGGGACTAGCGGGGAGAAGTCCTACGAGCAGTACTTC.

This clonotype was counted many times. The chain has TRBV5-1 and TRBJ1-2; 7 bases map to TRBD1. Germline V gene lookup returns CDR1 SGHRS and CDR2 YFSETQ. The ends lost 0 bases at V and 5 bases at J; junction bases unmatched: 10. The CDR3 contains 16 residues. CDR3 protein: CASSLAEAQGTYGYTF. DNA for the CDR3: TGCGCCAGCAGCTTGGCGGAGGCACAGGGGACGTATGGCTACACCTTC.

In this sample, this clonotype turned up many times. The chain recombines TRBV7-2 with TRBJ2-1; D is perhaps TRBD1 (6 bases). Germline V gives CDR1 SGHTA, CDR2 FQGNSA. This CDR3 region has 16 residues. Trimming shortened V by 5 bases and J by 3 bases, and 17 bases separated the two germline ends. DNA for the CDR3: TGTGCCAGCAGCCCCACTTGGAGGACAGACTACAATGAGCAGTTCTTC. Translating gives CASSPTWRTDYNEQFF.